Each of the 19 T cell receptor beta chains below was sequenced from the same sample in a study of cytomegalovirus exposure and HLA in healthy donors. This table comes from immunoSEQ multiplex PCR, and its TCRdb copy is limited to in-frame clones, with some not included. Of about 220,000 clones listed, roughly 88% are singletons. The sample consisted of PBMCs. The receptors here all came from a woman in her twenties or thirties in good health and CMV-seropositive.

The chain is built from TRBV9 and TRBJ1-5; tentatively, D is TRBD1 (6 bases). CDR1 SGDLS and CDR2 YYNGEE come from the germline V gene. V was pared by 3 bases and J by 3 bases, with 13 bases between. The CDR3 runs 15 residues. CDR3 DNA: TGTGCCAGCAGCGGCAAAGGGGGATTCAATCAGCCCCAGCATTTT. Translating it yields CASSGKGGFNQPQHF.

The chain couples TRBV4-1 to TRBJ2-6; D is unclear. There are 15 residues in the CDR3. The ends were cut back, 4 bases at V and 0 bases at J, with 7 bases in the middle. Looked up from germline, CDR1 is MGHRA and CDR2 is YSYEKL. The CDR3 is CASSPVNSGANVLTF. The CDR3 DNA is TGCGCCAGCAGCCCAGTGAACTCTGGGGCCAACGTCCTGACTTTC.

This clone was counted a single time. The rearrangement joins TRBV4-2 to TRBJ2-7; D might be TRBD2 (5 bases). Between the trimmed V and J ends, which lost 1 base and 0 bases, there was a span of 10 bases. Germline CDR1 LGHNA, CDR2 YNFKEQ. This CDR3 region has 15 residues. The DNA for the CDR3 is TGTGCCAGCAGCCAAGGGACTGGGAGCTCCTACGAGCAGTACTTC. Protein: CASSQGTGSSYEQYF.

The gene calls are TRBV4-3 and TRBJ2-3; no firm D call. Germline assignment: CDR1 LGHNA and CDR2 YSLEER. The CDR3 is 13 amino acids. The V gene lost 4 bases and the J gene lost 3 bases, with 8 bases spanning the gap. The CDR3 protein is CASSRERTDTQYF. The CDR3 region has the DNA TGCGCCAGCAGCCGAGAGAGGACAGATACGCAGTATTTT.

This chain joins TRBV10-1 and TRBJ2-1, with D hard to call. This CDR3 region has 12 residues. CDR1 is WNHNN and CDR2 is SYGVQD in the germline V gene (reference sequence). V was trimmed by 6 bases and J by 2 bases, leaving 5 bases between them. CDR3 in DNA: TGCGCCAGCAGGGGCCCCTACAATGAGCAGTTCTTC. It encodes CASRGPYNEQFF.

This chain joins TRBV9 and TRBJ2-3, with D possibly called TRBD1 or TRBD2 (5 bases each). In germline, CDR1 is SGDLS, CDR2 YYNGEE. The CDR3 is 12 amino acids. V dropped 0 bases and J dropped 10 bases, with 9 bases sitting between them. The CDR3 DNA sequence: TGTGCCAGCAGCGTAGTTGGGGGTGCGCAGTATTTT. Encoded protein: CASSVVGGAQYF. The complete variable domain, with remaining parts taken from reference TRBV9 and TRBJ2-3, reads DSGVTQTPKHLITATGQRVTLRCSPRSGDLSVYWYQQSLDQGLQFLIQYYNGEERAKGNILERFSAQQFPDLHSELNLSSLELGDSALYFCASSVVGGAQYFGPGTRLTVL.

This rearrangement joins TRBV4-1 to TRBJ2-1, with D possibly TRBD2 on 6 matching bases. The CDR3 has 16 residues. Trimming cost V 1 base and J 9 bases, with 19 bases left between them. Looked up from germline, CDR1 is MGHRA and CDR2 is YSYEKL. This CDR3 reads CASSQGASLAGSEQFF. CDR3 in DNA: TGCGCCAGCAGCCAAGGGGCTAGCTTGGCGGGGAGTGAGCAGTTCTTC.

This chain connects TRBV6-5 to TRBJ2-1; 8 bases are a match to TRBD1. Germline-derived CDR1 and CDR2 are MNHEY and SVGAGI. This CDR3 is 16 amino acids long. The ends lost 4 bases at V and 4 bases at J; junction bases unmatched: 9. DNA of the CDR3: TGTGCCAGCAGTTTCGCCGGGACAGGTCTATACAATGAGCAGTTCTTC. Translation gives CASSFAGTGLYNEQFF.

This sequence joins TRBV4-1 and TRBJ2-1; 11 bases line up with TRBD2. The J segment lost 16 bases and the V segment lost 3 bases, leaving 11 bases of the junction unmatched. Looked up from germline, CDR1 is MGHRA and CDR2 is YSYEKL. The CDR3 length is 14 residues. The CDR3 loop is CASSQAFLAGGPFF. The CDR3 coding sequence is TGCGCCAGCAGCCAGGCGTTCCTAGCGGGAGGCCCTTTCTTC.

The rearrangement uses TRBV6-1 and TRBJ2-7; 7 bases fit TRBD2. V gave up 6 bases and J gave up 0 bases; unmatched junction bases: 5. Germline CDR1 reads MNHNS; CDR2 reads SASEGT. This CDR3 contains 14 residues. Here the CDR3 reads CASRKGGTSYEQYF. DNA of the CDR3: TGTGCCAGCAGGAAGGGAGGGACCTCCTACGAGCAGTACTTC.

This sequence joins TRBV7-2 and TRBJ2-7; 7 bases agree with TRBD2. Germline lookup yields CDR1 SGHTA and CDR2 FQGNSA. J gave up 7 bases and V 4 bases, and 10 bases lay outside the gene matches. The CDR3 length is 14 residues. The CDR3 nucleotides are TGTGCCAGCAGCTCGCCGGCGGGAGTAAGTGAGCAGTACTTC. Translation: CASSSPAGVSEQYF.

V gene TRBV7-2 combines with J gene TRBJ2-7; D may be TRBD1 or TRBD2 (5 bases each). Germline V gene lookup returns CDR1 SGHTA and CDR2 FQGNSA. CDR3 length: 13 residues. Deletions cut 4 bases from V and 7 bases from J, with 14 bases between. The CDR3: CASSSGPLGEQYF. The CDR3 nucleotides read TGTGCCAGCAGCTCGGGACCCTTAGGGGAGCAGTACTTC.

This chain joins TRBV2 and TRBJ2-7, with 14 positions matching TRBD2. The CDR3 has 15 residues. Germline CDR1 reads SNHLY; CDR2 reads FYNNEI. Unmatched junction bases numbered 3, after V lost 6 bases and J lost 2 bases. CDR3 nucleotide sequence: TGTGCCAGCAGGGAGACTAGCGGGAGGGCCTACGAGCAGTACTTC. Residues: CASRETSGRAYEQYF.

This clone was seen only a few times. The CDR3 bases are TGTGCCAGCAGTTCGGCTAGCTCTGGAAACACCATATATTTT. Translating it yields CASSSASSGNTIYF. The chain recombines TRBV27 with TRBJ1-3; no clear D. The length of the CDR3 is 14 residues. Germline assignment: CDR1 MNHEY and CDR2 SMNVEV (reference sequence). With 4 bases removed from V and 0 bases from J, the gap between germline ends came to 7 bases.

The chain employs TRBV2 and TRBJ1-1; possibly TRBD1 for D (6 bases). Germline loops: CDR1 SNHLY, CDR2 FYNNEI. This CDR3 has 13 residues. The ends were cut back, 7 bases at V and 5 bases at J, with 14 bases in the middle. The CDR3 here is CASITGPRTEAFF. The CDR3 DNA is TGTGCCAGCATTACAGGGCCGCGGACTGAAGCTTTCTTT.

V is TRBV11-3 and J is TRBJ1-4; tentatively, D is TRBD1 (5 bases). The germline V gene has CDR1 SGHNT and CDR2 YENEEA. This CDR3 has 15 residues. V lost 1 base and J 8 bases, leaving 14 bases between the germline ends. CDR3 residues: CASSLVRGTKEKLFF. The CDR3 nucleotides read TGTGCCAGCAGCTTAGTCCGGGGCACAAAGGAAAAACTGTTTTTT.

CDR3 in amino acids: CASSPRTAYHGYGYTF. The CDR3 DNA follows: TGTGCCAGCAGCCCTCGGACAGCTTACCATGGCTATGGCTACACCTTC. The chain is built from TRBV9 and TRBJ1-2, with D possibly TRBD1 on 6 matching bases. The germline V gene has CDR1 SGDLS and CDR2 YYNGEE. The CDR3 totals 16 residues. V was shortened by 4 bases and J by 4 bases, with 20 bases between the two germline ends.

The J gene is TRBJ2-7, the V gene TRBV4-1, with TRBD1 identical over 8 bases. The trim removed 2 bases at V and 7 bases at J, leaving 10 bases unmatched. CDR1 is MGHRA and CDR2 is YSYEKL in the germline V gene. CDR3 length equals 15 residues. CDR3 protein: CASSQSGTGGLEQYF. In nucleotides, the CDR3 is TGCGCCAGCAGCCAATCTGGGACAGGTGGATTGGAGCAGTACTTC.

V is TRBV29-1 and J is TRBJ2-1, with D hard to call. The CDR3 runs 11 residues. Germline V gene sequence: CDR1 SQVTM, CDR2 ANQGSEA. Trimming took 4 bases from V and 9 from J, leaving 10 bases between them. The CDR3 region has the DNA TGCAGCGTTGGTGGGGTCCCTGAGCAGTTCTTC. Amino acid sequence: CSVGGVPEQFF.